A selection of T cell receptor beta chains follows, all from one sample in a study of blood T cell repertoires in COVID-19. Method: immunoSEQ multiplex PCR; TCRdb's copy keeps in-frame clones and lacks some. The sample has 200,000 to 250,000 clones, roughly 88% seen once; the top ten hold 9.7%. Sequencing input: peripheral blood. The receptors come from a man in his fifties with active or convalescent COVID-19. Both conserved end residues are part of each CDR3. D genes are given only for firm matches. Some rows mark clone size as missing; the rest say once, few, many or name a class of expanded clone.

v_gene,abundance,d_gene,j_gene,CDR3aa,CDR3nt
TRBV10-3,.,TRBD1,TRBJ2-1,CAISESGQGYNEQFF,TGTGCCATCAGTGAGTCAGGACAGGGCTACAATGAGCAGTTCTTC
TRBV6-1,once,.,TRBJ1-1,CASSHGQGSTEAFF,TGTGCCAGCAGCCACGGCCAGGGTAGCACTGAAGCTTTCTTT
TRBV7-8,.,TRBD1,TRBJ1-6,CASSLTGDNSPLHF,TGTGCCAGCAGCTTGACAGGGGATAATTCACCCCTCCACTTT
TRBV20-1,.,TRBD2,TRBJ2-1,CSASRLAVNNEQFF,TGCAGTGCTAGTAGACTAGCGGTGAACAATGAGCAGTTCTTC
TRBV28,.,TRBD1,TRBJ2-5,CASSLGQGMQETQYF,TGTGCCAGCAGTTTGGGACAGGGAATGCAAGAGACCCAGTACTTC
TRBV6-2/TRBV6-3,few,TRBD1,TRBJ2-1,CASSLQGANEQFF,TGTGCCAGCAGTCTACAGGGGGCCAATGAGCAGTTCTTC
TRBV5-4,.,.,TRBJ1-1,CASSDWGRLRNTEAFF,TGTGCCAGCAGCGACTGGGGCAGGCTAAGGAACACTGAAGCTTTCTTT
TRBV24-1,.,.,TRBJ2-1,CATSDLQGRDNEQFF,TGTGCCACCAGTGATTTGCAGGGCAGGGATAATGAGCAGTTCTTC
TRBV2,.,TRBD1,TRBJ2-5,CASSEEGQGRRETQYF,TGTGCCAGCAGTGAAGAGGGACAGGGAAGGAGAGAGACCCAGTACTTC
TRBV2,.,TRBD1,TRBJ2-3,CASSDRDRGIYTQYF,TGTGCCAGCAGTGATCGGGACAGGGGTATCTATACGCAGTATTTT
TRBV7-3,.,.,TRBJ2-7,CASTGRGTDHEQYF,TGTGCCAGCACGGGCAGGGGTACCGACCACGAGCAGTACTTC
TRBV5-5,.,.,TRBJ2-5,CASSFGRDKTQYF,TGTGCCAGCAGCTTCGGCAGGGACAAGACCCAGTACTTC
TRBV28,.,.,TRBJ1-2,CASSLPWQAYTF,TGTGCCAGCAGTCTCCCCTGGCAGGCCTACACCTTC
TRBV3-1/TRBV3-2,few,.,TRBJ2-7,CASSPLFSSYEQYF,TGTGCCAGCAGCCCCCTGTTCAGCTCCTACGAGCAGTACTTC